These 16 T cell receptor beta chains originate from one sample sequenced in a study of CD8+ T cells in alopecia areata. cDNA prepared by RNA extraction and subsequent reverse transcription served as the template for sequencing. TCRdb's copy holds only in-frame clones and misses some; the assay was immunoSEQ multiplex PCR. The repertoire holds over 200,000 clones, with 57% as singletons. This specimen consisted of CD4+ T cells sorted from blood, obtained at week 0. These receptors all stem from a human donor with alopecia areata.

CDR3 region: CAWSLPLAGQYF. Here the CDR3 DNA reads TGTGCCTGGAGCCTTCCACTAGCGGGGCAGTATTTT. V usage is TRBV30 and J usage is TRBJ2-3, with TRBD2 matching over 9 bases. CDR3 length: 12 amino acids. CDR1 and CDR2 (germline): GTSNPN, SVGIG (reference sequence). V dropped 3 bases and J dropped 11; count of bases not matched to a gene: 6.

This clone showed up just a few times. V and J are TRBV6-5 and TRBJ1-5; possibly TRBD1 for D (5 bases). The CDR3 covers 15 residues. V lost 0 bases and J lost 7, with 13 bases in between. The germline CDR1 and CDR2 sequences are MNHEY and SVGAGI. The CDR3 protein is CASSYSAQGGQPQHF. As DNA, the CDR3 is TGTGCCAGCAGTTACTCGGCCCAGGGAGGACAGCCCCAGCATTTT.

On this clone: A read error may produce the germline difference seen at one junction end. The genes are TRBV30 and TRBJ2-1; either TRBD1 or TRBD2 may supply D (5 bases each). Germline CDR1 reads GTSNPN; CDR2 reads SVGIG (reference sequence). This CDR3 spans 14 amino acids. CDR3 protein: CTWSVDSGYNEQFF. In DNA, the CDR3 is TGTACCTGGAGTGTCGACAGCGGATACAATGAGCAGTTCTTC.

This clone was observed a few times. The V gene is TRBV30, the J gene TRBJ2-3; 7 nucleotides match TRBD2. The junction had 15 bases not matched to a gene; V was cut back by 4 bases and J by 2 bases. The CDR3 is 17 amino acids. The V gene's germline CDR1 is GTSNPN and CDR2 SVGIG (reference sequence). The CDR3 region has the DNA TGTGCCTGGACGGGATTTGGAGTTGCGGGGGACACAGATACGCAGTATTTT. It codes for CAWTGFGVAGDTDTQYF.

The chain combines TRBV18 with TRBJ2-3; D uncertain. CDR1 and CDR2 from the germline V gene are KGHSH and LQKENI. The CDR3 length is 11 residues. Trimming took 4 bases from V and 2 from J, leaving 1 base between them. The CDR3 is CASSHTDTQYF. Here the CDR3 DNA reads TGTGCCAGCTCACACACAGATACGCAGTATTTT.

The CDR3 nucleotides are TGTGCCAGCAGCTTCATGGGGGTTTCAGGGCACAATGAGCAGTTCTTC. This codes for CASSFMGVSGHNEQFF. The chain joins TRBV13 to TRBJ2-1; possibly TRBD1 or TRBD2 for D (5 bases each). The CDR3 consists of 16 residues. Germline values: CDR1 PRHDT, CDR2 FYEKMQ (reference sequence). Trimming removed 3 bases at V and 5 bases at J, with 17 bases between.

The V call is TRBV5-4, the J call TRBJ1-4; the match to TRBD1 covers 8 bases. The CDR3 is 16 amino acids. Germline values: CDR1 SGHNT, CDR2 YYREEE (reference sequence). Trimming cost V 5 bases and J 11 bases; bases outside gene matches: 17. CDR3: CASRETGTGLSSKLFF. The CDR3 DNA reads TGTGCCAGCAGGGAGACCGGGACAGGCTTGTCCTCGAAACTGTTTTTT.

The V gene is TRBV25-1, the J gene TRBJ1-1; D may be TRBD1 (5 bases). CDR1 is MGHDK and CDR2 is SYGVNS in the germline V gene. This CDR3 has 14 residues. V was clipped by 7 bases and J by 6 bases, with 18 bases between them. The CDR3 is CASIAIGAGAEAFF. In nucleotides, the CDR3 is TGTGCCAGCATTGCAATAGGGGCTGGCGCTGAAGCTTTCTTT.

The CDR3 DNA reads as TGTGCCAGCAGCTATGGGACTAGCGGGATAGACACCGGGGAGCTGTTTTTT. Its protein product is CASSYGTSGIDTGELFF. The chain is built from TRBV5-6 and TRBJ2-2; 13 nucleotides align to TRBD2. V was pared by 3 bases and J by 3 bases, with 5 bases of the junction left unmatched. The CDR3 covers 17 residues. In germline, CDR1 is SGHDT, CDR2 YYEEEE.

V gene TRBV30 combines with J gene TRBJ2-3, with TRBD2 matching 12 bases. The CDR3 runs 14 residues. V lost 8 bases, J lost 3 bases, and 6 bases stayed unmatched. From germline, CDR1 is GTSNPN and CDR2 SVGIG (reference sequence). The CDR3 sequence: CARAGLAGTDTQYF. The CDR3 coding sequence is TGTGCCCGCGCTGGACTAGCGGGAACAGATACGCAGTATTTT.

The rearrangement uses TRBV5-1 and TRBJ2-1; 8 bases are a match to TRBD2. This CDR3 spans 15 amino acids. The germline gives CDR1 SGHRS, CDR2 YFSETQ. Trimming took 3 bases from V and 5 from J; bases not matched to a gene: 7. CDR3 nucleotide sequence: TGCGCCAGCAGCTATACTAGCGGAAGTAACAATGAGCAGTTCTTC. Protein sequence: CASSYTSGSNNEQFF.

This chain joins TRBV27 and TRBJ2-1; D call uncertain. Germline V gene sequence: CDR1 MNHEY, CDR2 SMNVEV (reference sequence). This CDR3 has 16 residues. V lost 6 bases and J 2 bases, leaving 17 bases between the germline ends. The CDR3 coding sequence is TGTGCCAGCAGCCGACATGACGGATTAACCTACAATGAGCAGTTCTTC. Translated, it gives CASSRHDGLTYNEQFF.

This clone was picked up many times. This sequence joins TRBV5-1 and TRBJ1-4, with a weak D call TRBD1 (6 bases). Germline V CDR1 and CDR2: SGHRS, YFSETQ. The CDR3 loop spans 14 amino acids. V was cut by 4 bases and J by 8 bases, with 15 bases left in between. The CDR3 DNA follows: TGCGCCAGCAGCGACCACAGGGATGGCGAAAAACTGTTTTTT. This gives the protein CASSDHRDGEKLFF.

The chain carries TRBV6-5 and TRBJ2-7; D assignment may be TRBD1 or TRBD2 (5 bases each). V dropped 6 bases and J dropped 7 bases, with 16 bases sitting between them. This CDR3 region has 13 residues. Germline CDR1 MNHEY, CDR2 SVGAGI. The CDR3, as DNA: TGTGCCAGCAGGAGCGGTACCTCAGGGGAGCAGTACTTC. Translated: CASRSGTSGEQYF.

This sequence joins TRBV4-1 and TRBJ1-5; perhaps TRBD1 as D (5 bases). Trimming took 2 bases from V and 1 from J, leaving 15 bases between them. From germline, CDR1 is MGHRA and CDR2 YSYEKL. The CDR3 length is 17 residues. The CDR3 spells CASSQIQGKGSNQPQHF. The CDR3 DNA sequence: TGCGCCAGCAGCCAAATCCAGGGTAAGGGAAGCAATCAGCCCCAGCATTTT.

The chain joins TRBV11-2 to TRBJ2-3; D gene ambiguous. With 4 bases removed from V and 4 bases from J, the gap between germline ends came to 3 bases. CDR1 is SGHAT, CDR2 FQNNGV, per germline. The CDR3 contains 11 residues. The CDR3 region is CASSSADTQYF. DNA for the CDR3: TGTGCCAGCAGCTCTGCAGATACGCAGTATTTT.